This T cell receptor (beta chain) derives from a study of T cell changes during pregnancy in multiple sclerosis. Trimming cost V 5 bases and J 7 bases; bases outside gene matches: 8. This CDR3 contains 13 residues. Per the germline V gene, CDR1 is MNHNS and CDR2 is SASEGT. The assay was immunoSEQ multiplex PCR, and TCRdb's table has in-frame clones only and misses some. The sample lists about 48,000 clones, 92% occurring once. Sequences were derived from CD4+ T cells from peripheral blood mononuclear cells, sampled in the third trimester of pregnancy. The chain is built from TRBV6-1 and TRBJ2-7; TRBD1 matches at 7 bases. The clonotype comes from a female donor with multiple sclerosis, enrolled in a pregnancy study. DNA for the CDR3: TGTGCCAGCAGTTCCGGGACAGCGCGGGAGCAGTACTTC. Its protein product is CASSSGTAREQYF.